Each of the 26 T cell receptor beta chains below was sequenced from the same sample in a study of blood T cell repertoires in COVID-19. TCRdb's table, derived via immunoSEQ multiplex PCR, lists solely in-frame clones and lacks some. The sample holds more than 95,000 clones, under 80% seen once. Specimen: peripheral blood. The receptor source for this set is a man aged 45-65 years with acute or convalescent COVID-19.

V gene TRBV10-3 combines with J gene TRBJ1-2, with 8 bases identical to TRBD1. The CDR3 totals 16 residues. The ends lost 2 bases at V and 1 base at J; junction bases unmatched: 6. Per germline, CDR1 ENHRY and CDR2 SYGVKD. CDR3 in DNA: TGTGCCATCAGTGAGACCCCGGACAGGGTTAACTATGGCTACACCTTC. It codes for CAISETPDRVNYGYTF.

The V and J genes are TRBV6-1 and TRBJ1-5, with D possibly TRBD1 on 6 matching bases. Germline CDR1 and CDR2: MNHNS and SASEGT. Trimming left V 3 bases short and J 5 bases short, with 17 bases between. This CDR3 has 16 residues. The CDR3 DNA follows: TGTGCCAGCAGTGACTTTGTTGGGAGGGGGGATCAGCCCCAGCATTTT. Translated: CASSDFVGRGDQPQHF.

V usage is TRBV6-5 and J usage is TRBJ1-1; D might be TRBD1 (6 bases). The CDR3 is made up of 13 amino acids. CDR1 is MNHEY and CDR2 is SVGAGI in the germline V gene. Trimming took 10 bases from V and 2 from J, leaving 14 bases between them. The CDR3 sequence: CATTGQPNTEAFF. CDR3 DNA: TGTGCCACTACCGGACAGCCCAACACTGAAGCTTTCTTT.

The rearrangement links TRBV19 to TRBJ1-1; D ambiguous. This CDR3 is 13 amino acids long. Germline CDR1 and CDR2: LNHDA and SQIVND (reference sequence). Trimming removed 5 bases at V and 0 bases at J, with 7 bases between. This CDR3 is CASSYYMNTEAFF. CDR3 sequence (DNA): TGTGCCAGTAGTTACTACATGAACACTGAAGCTTTCTTT.

The genes are TRBV5-1 and TRBJ2-3, with D possibly being TRBD2 (6 bases). CDR1 is SGHRS and CDR2 is YFSETQ in the germline V gene. Trimming removed 4 bases at V and 6 bases at J, with 18 bases between. The CDR3 consists of 15 residues. CDR3 nucleotide sequence: TGCGCCAGCAGCCGACTAGTCCCGCTTAGGGATACGCAGTATTTT. It is translated as CASSRLVPLRDTQYF.

The rearrangement joins TRBV4-1 to TRBJ2-7; 8 bases fit TRBD2. The V gene's germline CDR1 is MGHRA and CDR2 YSYEKL. This CDR3 region has 15 residues. V dropped 1 base and J dropped 4; count of bases not matched to a gene: 6. The CDR3 DNA reads as TGCGCCAGCAGCCAAGTGGGACTAGTGATATACGAGCAGTACTTC. This codes for CASSQVGLVIYEQYF.

The V call is TRBV11-3, the J call TRBJ1-6; D remains unclear. CDR1 is SGHNT, CDR2 YENEEA, per germline. There are 13 residues in the CDR3. Between the trimmed V and J ends, which lost 0 bases and 9 bases, there was a span of 6 bases. CDR3 region: CASSLDVRSPLHF. The CDR3 DNA is TGTGCCAGCAGCTTAGATGTTCGTTCACCCCTCCACTTT.

The chain is built from TRBV5-4 and TRBJ2-1; 13 bases line up with TRBD2. The J segment lost 5 bases and the V segment lost 0 bases, leaving 11 bases of the junction unmatched. The CDR3 is 19 amino acids. CDR1 is SGHNT, CDR2 YYREEE, per germline (reference sequence). This CDR3 reads CASSLVLLAGGPGNNEQFF. CDR3 nucleotides: TGTGCCAGCAGCTTGGTTTTACTAGCGGGGGGGCCGGGGAACAATGAGCAGTTCTTC.

The chain joins TRBV30 to TRBJ2-7; 7 bases fit TRBD1. Losses at the gene ends were 4 bases for V and 4 bases for J; bases not matched to a gene: 7. CDR1 GTSNPN and CDR2 SVGIG come from the germline V gene (reference sequence). The CDR3 covers 13 residues. The CDR3 region has the DNA TGTGCCTGGAACGAACGACAGGGTTACGAGCAGTACTTC. This encodes CAWNERQGYEQYF.

The chain is built from TRBV7-2 and TRBJ2-7; D is perhaps TRBD1 (6 bases). The length of the CDR3 is 14 residues. The germline gives CDR1 SGHTA, CDR2 FQGNSA. V was shortened by 0 bases and J by 4 bases, with 10 bases between the two germline ends. CDR3: CASSLARTAYEQYF. The CDR3 DNA reads TGTGCCAGCAGCTTAGCGCGGACAGCGTACGAGCAGTACTTC.

The chain links TRBV7-9 to TRBJ2-5, with 9 positions matching TRBD2. The germline V gene has CDR1 SEHNR and CDR2 FQNEAQ (reference sequence). The V gene end was trimmed by 2 bases and the J gene end by 5 bases; junction bases not matched to a gene: 6. This CDR3 contains 15 residues. The CDR3 spells CASSLRLAVRETQYF. Written as DNA, the CDR3 is TGTGCCAGCAGCTTAAGACTAGCGGTGCGGGAGACCCAGTACTTC.

V usage is TRBV15 and J usage is TRBJ1-1; no clear D gene. V was clipped by 1 base and J by 0 bases, with 12 bases between them. CDR1 is LNHNV, CDR2 YYDKDF, per germline (reference sequence). CDR3 length equals 16 residues. In DNA form, the CDR3 reads TGTGCCACCAGCAGAGTAGTGAATTCCATGAACACTGAAGCTTTCTTT. It is translated as CATSRVVNSMNTEAFF.

V and J are TRBV6-6 and TRBJ2-7; tentatively, D is TRBD2 (7 bases). This CDR3 has 13 amino acids. Germline assignment: CDR1 MNHNY and CDR2 SVGAGI (reference sequence). V dropped 6 bases and J dropped 4 bases, with 13 bases sitting between them. Here the CDR3 reads CASSPRGRYEQYF. CDR3 bases: TGTGCCAGCAGCCCGCGGGGGCGGTACGAGCAGTACTTC.

The chain carries TRBV5-8 and TRBJ2-1, with D perhaps matching TRBD2 (5 bases). Germline CDR1 SGHTS, CDR2 YDEGEE. Trimming shortened V by 7 bases and J by 3 bases, and 11 bases separated the two germline ends. The length of the CDR3 is 13 residues. CDR3 in amino acids: CASGLLNYNEQFF. The CDR3 DNA is TGTGCCAGCGGACTCTTGAACTACAATGAGCAGTTCTTC.

J is TRBJ2-3 and V is TRBV7-9, with 12 bases lining up with TRBD1. The germline gives CDR1 SEHNR, CDR2 FQNEAQ (reference sequence). The CDR3 contains 17 residues. With V trimmed by 3 bases and J by 4 bases, 8 bases remained unmatched. DNA of the CDR3: TGTGCCAGCAGCTTCCGGGACAGGGGGCTTGGGGCAGATACGCAGTATTTT. The encoded protein is CASSFRDRGLGADTQYF.

The genes are TRBV7-9 and TRBJ1-2; D gene ambiguous. V was trimmed by 1 base and J by 5 bases, leaving 14 bases between them. CDR1 and CDR2 (germline): SEHNR, FQNEAQ (reference sequence). The CDR3 has 15 amino acids. The CDR3 DNA follows: TGTGCCAGCAGCTTAGGCCAGGCCCCACAATATGGCTACACCTTC. Its protein is CASSLGQAPQYGYTF.

The CDR3 spells CASSPIHRNSPLHF. As DNA, the CDR3 is TGTGCCAGCAGCCCCATTCACAGGAATTCACCCCTCCACTTT. The chain joins TRBV7-9 to TRBJ1-6; weak D call: TRBD1 (5 bases). Trimming stripped 5 bases from V and 7 bases from J, with 12 bases between. This CDR3 comprises 14 residues. Germline CDR1 SEHNR, CDR2 FQNEAQ (reference sequence).

This chain links TRBV6-5 with TRBJ2-4; TRBD1 aligns across 7 bases. Germline V gene sequence: CDR1 MNHEY, CDR2 SVGAGI. V gave up 5 bases and J gave up 6 bases; unmatched junction bases: 7. This CDR3 is 14 amino acids long. Here the CDR3 DNA reads TGTGCCAGCAGTACCAGCCGACAGGGAAACATTCAGTACTTC. Amino acids: CASSTSRQGNIQYF.

This chain links TRBV11-2 with TRBJ2-3, with D perhaps TRBD2 (6 bases). CDR3 length: 15 residues. With 3 bases removed from V and 5 bases from J, the gap between germline ends came to 15 bases. CDR1 and CDR2 from the germline V gene are SGHAT and FQNNGV. CDR3 residues: CASSLLSGFRDTQYF. Here the CDR3 DNA reads TGTGCCAGCAGCTTGCTTAGCGGTTTCCGAGATACGCAGTATTTT.

The DNA of the CDR3 is TGTGCCATAGACAGGGGCAATCAGCCCCAGCATTTT. This gives the protein CAIDRGNQPQHF. This sequence joins TRBV30 and TRBJ1-5; TRBD1 aligns across 7 bases. CDR3 length: 12 residues. After removal of 8 bases from V and 2 bases from J, the junction contained 3 bases not matched to a gene. CDR1 is GTSNPN, CDR2 SVGIG, per germline (reference sequence).

The V call is TRBV19, the J call TRBJ2-7; possible D gene TRBD2, 6 bases. Trimming shortened V by 5 bases and J by 3 bases, and 17 bases separated the two germline ends. Looked up from germline, CDR1 is LNHDA and CDR2 is SQIVND (reference sequence). The CDR3 runs 15 residues. For the CDR3, the DNA is TGTGCCAGTAGTGCCACCGGGGGATATTACTACGAGCAGTACTTC. Residues: CASSATGGYYYEQYF.

V gene TRBV5-1 combines with J gene TRBJ1-1; a possible D gene is TRBD1 (6 bases). This CDR3 spans 13 amino acids. Per the germline V gene, CDR1 is SGHRS and CDR2 is YFSETQ. The V gene lost 2 bases and the J gene lost 2 bases, with 7 bases spanning the gap. The CDR3 loop is CASSFGTNTEAFF. CDR3 sequence (DNA): TGCGCCAGCAGCTTTGGGACAAACACTGAAGCTTTCTTT. The entire variable domain, with the rest obtained from reference TRBV5-1 and TRBJ1-1, is as follows: KAGVTQTPRYLIKTRGQQVTLSCSPISGHRSVSWYQQTPGQGLQFLFEYFSETQRNKGNFPGRFSGRQFSNSRSEMNVSTLELGDSALYLCASSFGTNTEAFFGQGTRLTVV.

The chain employs TRBV5-6 and TRBJ2-7; 10 bases align to TRBD1. Germline-derived CDR1 and CDR2 are SGHDT and YYEEEE. The CDR3 spans 15 residues. The V segment lost 2 bases and the J segment 3 bases; nucleotides outside the gene matches: 5. CDR3 region: CASSFGTGELYEQYF. The CDR3, as DNA: TGTGCCAGCAGCTTCGGGACAGGGGAACTCTACGAGCAGTACTTC.

The J gene is TRBJ1-3, the V gene TRBV6-1; unclear D gene. The germline V gene encodes CDR1 MNHNS and CDR2 SASEGT. This CDR3 has 13 amino acids. Trimming took 2 bases from V and 4 from J, leaving 6 bases between them. For the CDR3, the DNA is TGTGCCAGCAGTGAAAAAGCCGGAAACACCATATATTTT. Translated: CASSEKAGNTIYF.

The chain is built from TRBV4-1 and TRBJ1-1; possible D gene TRBD1, 6 bases. There are 13 residues in the CDR3. Germline CDR1 reads MGHRA; CDR2 reads YSYEKL. V was shortened by 3 bases and J by 4 bases, with 9 bases between the two germline ends. The CDR3 sequence: CASSQGAGTEAFF. The CDR3 coding sequence is TGCGCCAGCAGCCAGGGGGCAGGCACTGAAGCTTTCTTT.

This chain connects TRBV28 to TRBJ2-1; D gene uncertain. V lost 7 bases, J lost 6 bases, and 16 bases lay in between. The CDR3 contains 14 residues. CDR1 MDHEN and CDR2 SYDVKM come from the germline V gene. The CDR3 sequence: CASTPRGVGNEQFF. The CDR3, as DNA: TGTGCCAGCACCCCCCGCGGCGTTGGCAATGAGCAGTTCTTC.